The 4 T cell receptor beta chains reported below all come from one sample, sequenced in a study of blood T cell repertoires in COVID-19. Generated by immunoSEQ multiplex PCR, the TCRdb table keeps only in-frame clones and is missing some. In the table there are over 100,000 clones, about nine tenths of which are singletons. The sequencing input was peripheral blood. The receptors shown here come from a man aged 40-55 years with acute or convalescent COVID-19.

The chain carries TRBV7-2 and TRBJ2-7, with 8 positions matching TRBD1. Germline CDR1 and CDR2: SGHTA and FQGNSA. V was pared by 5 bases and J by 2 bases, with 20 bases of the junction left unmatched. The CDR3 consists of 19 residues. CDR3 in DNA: TGTGCCAGCAGCCCCCATTGGACAGGGTCCGTTATGATACCCTACGAGCAGTACTTC. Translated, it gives CASSPHWTGSVMIPYEQYF.

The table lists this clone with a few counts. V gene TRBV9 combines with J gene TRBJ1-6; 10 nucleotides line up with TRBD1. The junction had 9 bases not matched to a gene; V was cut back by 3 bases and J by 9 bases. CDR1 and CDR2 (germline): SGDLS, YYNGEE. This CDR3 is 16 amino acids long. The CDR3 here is CASSESRRDRGSPLHF. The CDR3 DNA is TGTGCCAGCAGCGAATCAAGACGGGACAGGGGTTCACCCCTCCACTTT.

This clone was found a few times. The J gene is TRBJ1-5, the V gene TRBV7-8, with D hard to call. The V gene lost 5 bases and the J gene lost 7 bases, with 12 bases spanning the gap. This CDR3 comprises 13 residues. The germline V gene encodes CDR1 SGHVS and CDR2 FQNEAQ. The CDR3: CASSTGVGQPQHF. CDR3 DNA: TGTGCCAGCAGCACCGGGGTGGGCCAGCCCCAGCATTTT.

CDR3 DNA sequence: TGTGCCAGCAGCAACTTCGGGTGGGATCAGCCCCAGCATTTT. Protein product: CASSNFGWDQPQHF. The rearrangement uses TRBV7-2 and TRBJ1-5, with D unclear. The CDR3 has 14 residues. V lost 5 bases to trimming and J lost 5 bases, with 13 bases between them. CDR1 and CDR2 (germline): SGHTA, FQGNSA.